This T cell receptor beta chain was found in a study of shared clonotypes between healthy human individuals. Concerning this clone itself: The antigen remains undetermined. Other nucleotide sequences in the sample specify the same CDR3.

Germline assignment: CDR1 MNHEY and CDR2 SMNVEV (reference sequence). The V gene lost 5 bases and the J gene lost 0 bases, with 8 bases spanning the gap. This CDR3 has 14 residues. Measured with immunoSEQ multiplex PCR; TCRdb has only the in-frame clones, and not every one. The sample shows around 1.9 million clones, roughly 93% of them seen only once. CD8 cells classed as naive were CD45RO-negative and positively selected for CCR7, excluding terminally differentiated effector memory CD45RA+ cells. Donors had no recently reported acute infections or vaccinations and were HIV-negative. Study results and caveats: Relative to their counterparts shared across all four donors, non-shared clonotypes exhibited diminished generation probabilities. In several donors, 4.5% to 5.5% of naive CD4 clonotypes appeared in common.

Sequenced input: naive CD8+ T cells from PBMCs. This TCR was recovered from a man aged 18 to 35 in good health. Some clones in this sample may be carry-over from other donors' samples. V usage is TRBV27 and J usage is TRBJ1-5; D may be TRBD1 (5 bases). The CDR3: CASSPGGSNQPQHF. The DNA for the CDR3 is TGTGCCAGCAGTCCGGGGGGTAGCAATCAGCCCCAGCATTTT.